This passage covers 22 T cell receptor beta chains from one sample sequenced in a study of blood T cell repertoires in COVID-19. The table came from immunoSEQ multiplex PCR; TCRdb's copy has only in-frame clones and leaves some out. This table has about 240,000 clones, about 86% appearing once. Source material: peripheral blood. These receptor sequences come from a woman aged 80 or over with acute or convalescent COVID-19.

The chain recombines TRBV14 with TRBJ2-6; no firm D call. Trimming removed 1 base from V and 1 base from J, with 8 bases in between. CDR3 length: 16 residues. Germline CDR1 is SGHDN and CDR2 is FVKESK. DNA of the CDR3: TGTGCCAGCAGCCAAGGACTTACTTCTGGGGCCAACGTCCTGACTTTC. As protein: CASSQGLTSGANVLTF.

This sequence joins TRBV27 and TRBJ2-1, with D maybe TRBD1 (5 bases). The CDR3 is 15 residues long. Trimming took 5 bases from V and 0 from J, leaving 11 bases between them. The germline V gene encodes CDR1 MNHEY and CDR2 SMNVEV (reference sequence). The DNA of the CDR3 is TGTGCCAGCAGTCTCTGGCAGGGCTCCTACAATGAGCAGTTCTTC. It codes for CASSLWQGSYNEQFF.

The chain has TRBV11-3 and TRBJ2-1; possible D gene TRBD1, 6 bases. The CDR3 spans 15 residues. The V end was cut by 0 bases, the J end by 3 bases, with 9 bases between. From germline, CDR1 is SGHNT and CDR2 YENEEA. The CDR3 DNA reads TGTGCCAGCAGCTTAGAAGGGGGTGGCTACAATGAGCAGTTCTTC. It specifies CASSLEGGGYNEQFF.

The V gene is TRBV28, the J gene TRBJ1-2, with a possible D match to TRBD1 (5 bases). This CDR3 region has 13 residues. Trimming took 8 bases from V and 0 from J, leaving 10 bases between them. Per the germline V gene, CDR1 is MDHEN and CDR2 is SYDVKM. CDR3 residues: CASEDRTNYGYTF. CDR3 bases: TGTGCCAGCGAAGACAGAACTAACTATGGCTACACCTTC.

The chain recombines TRBV4-1 with TRBJ1-2, with TRBD1 matching over 8 bases. Germline CDR1 MGHRA, CDR2 YSYEKL. V lost 1 base, J lost 5 bases, and 6 bases stayed unmatched. The CDR3 is 15 residues long. CDR3: CASSQGGQGGYGYTF. The CDR3 DNA reads TGCGCCAGCAGCCAAGGAGGACAGGGCGGATATGGCTACACCTTC.

The chain recombines TRBV18 with TRBJ2-3, with TRBD1 identical over 9 bases. J gave up 2 bases and V 5 bases, and 8 bases lay outside the gene matches. The CDR3 covers 16 residues. Germline V gene sequence: CDR1 KGHSH, CDR2 LQKENI. The CDR3 protein is CASSLDRGTPTDTQYF. The CDR3 DNA reads TGTGCCAGCTCATTGGACAGGGGAACCCCCACAGATACGCAGTATTTT.

This chain connects TRBV12-5 to TRBJ2-3; no clear D gene. This CDR3 contains 14 residues. V was cut by 3 bases and J by 2 bases, with 9 bases left in between. CDR1 is LGHNT and CDR2 is FRNRAP in the germline V gene. The CDR3 DNA reads as TGTGCTAGTGGTTTAGTTGGCCTCACAGATACGCAGTATTTT. Translating it yields CASGLVGLTDTQYF. The full variable domain, with the rest looked up from reference TRBV12-5 and TRBJ2-3, is DARVTQTPRHKVTEMGQEVTMRCQPILGHNTVFWYRQTMMQGLELLAYFRNRAPLDDSGMPKDRFSAEMPDATLATLKIQPSEPRDSAVYFCASGLVGLTDTQYFGPGTRLTVL.

The rearrangement uses TRBV5-4 and TRBJ1-4, with 8 bases aligning to TRBD1. This CDR3 contains 16 residues. The germline V gene has CDR1 SGHNT and CDR2 YYREEE (reference sequence). The trim removed 3 bases at V and 3 bases at J, leaving 7 bases unmatched. CDR3 DNA: TGTGCCAGCAGCTCGGGACAGGCACAAGCTAATGAAAAACTGTTTTTT. Residues: CASSSGQAQANEKLFF. The full variable domain, rest sourced from reference TRBV5-4 and TRBJ1-4, is ETGVTQSPTHLIKTRGQQVTLRCSSQSGHNTVSWYQQALGQGPQFIFQYYREEENGRGNFPPRFSGLQFPNYSSELNVNALELDDSALYLCASSSGQAQANEKLFFGSGTQLSVL.

This clone was seen at least ten times. The sample holds other DNA sequences that translate to the same CDR3. This chain joins TRBV6-5 and TRBJ1-5; 7 bases are a match to TRBD1. The CDR3 sequence is 14 residues long. From germline, CDR1 is MNHEY and CDR2 SVGAGI. The V gene end was trimmed by 6 bases and the J gene end by 7 bases; junction bases not matched to a gene: 9. The CDR3 loop is CASRLSQGRQPQHF. In DNA form, the CDR3 reads TGTGCCAGCAGACTCTCACAGGGGCGACAGCCCCAGCATTTT.

The V call is TRBV28, the J call TRBJ2-7, with a weak D call TRBD2 (8 bases). The V end was cut by 5 bases, the J end by 0 bases, with 14 bases between. Germline CDR1 and CDR2: MDHEN and SYDVKM. CDR3 length equals 15 residues. The CDR3: CASSTTGTSSYEQYF. In DNA form, the CDR3 reads TGTGCCAGCAGTACGACAGGGACTAGCTCCTACGAGCAGTACTTC.

This clone was found once. The genes are TRBV7-2 and TRBJ2-7; 13 nucleotides agree with TRBD2. The germline CDR1 and CDR2 sequences are SGHTA and FQGNSA. V shed 4 bases and J 3 bases; nucleotides not matched to a gene: 15. The length of the CDR3 is 19 residues. CDR3 bases: TGTGCCAGCAGCTACTCTGACCCGGGACTAGCGGGGCCCGGCTACGAGCAGTACTTC. It codes for CASSYSDPGLAGPGYEQYF.

V and J are TRBV5-1 and TRBJ1-6, with 9 nucleotides matching TRBD1. Germline V gene sequence: CDR1 SGHRS, CDR2 YFSETQ. The CDR3 has 15 amino acids. V was clipped by 5 bases and J by 5 bases; unmatched bases: 5. In DNA, the CDR3 is TGCGCCAGCAGATCGGGACAGGGCAATAATTCACCCCTCCACTTT. Its translation is CASRSGQGNNSPLHF.

In DNA, the CDR3 is TGTGCCAGTAGTATAGTGCGAGGGCCAAATCAGCCCCAGCATTTT. Protein product: CASSIVRGPNQPQHF. This sequence joins TRBV19 and TRBJ1-5, with D unclear. The germline CDR1 and CDR2 sequences are LNHDA and SQIVND (reference sequence). Trimming shortened V by 1 base and J by 4 bases, and 11 bases separated the two germline ends. This CDR3 is 15 amino acids long.

The J gene is TRBJ2-1, the V gene TRBV6-5; D gene ambiguous. The germline CDR1 and CDR2 sequences are MNHEY and SVGAGI. The germline V and J ends were trimmed by 0 bases and 7 bases, with 13 bases remaining between them. This CDR3 contains 15 residues. The CDR3 DNA reads as TGTGCCAGCAGTTACTCCCCCCCAGCCGGGAATGAGCAGTTCTTC. It codes for CASSYSPPAGNEQFF.

The rearrangement joins TRBV11-2 to TRBJ2-7; D possibly corresponds to TRBD2 (6 bases). Trimming stripped 4 bases from V and 2 bases from J, with 15 bases between. From germline, CDR1 is SGHAT and CDR2 FQNNGV. The CDR3 is 15 residues long. The CDR3 DNA is TGTGCCAGCAGCTCCTCTATGGGGGGAACCTACGAGCAGTACTTC. It is translated as CASSSSMGGTYEQYF.

The chain recombines TRBV5-1 with TRBJ1-2; TRBD1 agrees at 7 bases. V lost 4 bases to trimming and J lost 0 bases; unmatched junction nucleotides: 3. This CDR3 contains 14 residues. CDR1 SGHRS and CDR2 YFSETQ come from the germline V gene. CDR3 sequence: CASSTGQANYGYTF. The DNA of the CDR3 is TGCGCCAGCAGCACCGGACAGGCTAACTATGGCTACACCTTC.

The CDR3 here is CASSTENTGELFF. The DNA of the CDR3 is TGTGCCAGCTCGACAGAAAACACCGGGGAGCTGTTTTTT. This rearrangement joins TRBV2 to TRBJ2-2, with a possible D match to TRBD1 (5 bases). Germline CDR1 is SNHLY and CDR2 is FYNNEI. The CDR3 length is 13 residues. The V end lost 8 bases, the J end lost 2 bases, and 9 bases lay between the germline ends.

The rearrangement joins TRBV5-1 to TRBJ1-1; TRBD1 might be the D (6 bases). This CDR3 has 16 residues. CDR1 is SGHRS, CDR2 YFSETQ, per germline. The V gene lost 0 bases and the J gene lost 1 base, with 13 bases spanning the gap. In nucleotides, the CDR3 is TGCGCCAGCAGCTTGGAGGCAGGGGCTCCGAACACTGAAGCTTTCTTT. Its translation is CASSLEAGAPNTEAFF.

V usage is TRBV4-2 and J usage is TRBJ2-5; 9 bases are a match to TRBD1. The V gene's germline CDR1 is LGHNA and CDR2 YNFKEQ. The CDR3 loop spans 16 amino acids. V dropped 3 bases and J dropped 2; count of bases not matched to a gene: 7. The CDR3 DNA reads TGTGCCAGCAGCCAGCGGGGACAGGGCTTTCAAGAGACCCAGTACTTC. It is translated as CASSQRGQGFQETQYF.

The V gene is TRBV15, the J gene TRBJ1-5; TRBD1 matches 7 bases. From germline, CDR1 is LNHNV and CDR2 YYDKDF (reference sequence). The junction had 2 bases not matched to a gene; V was cut back by 5 bases and J by 1 base. This CDR3 is built from 14 residues. CDR3 coding DNA: TGTGCCACCAGCCTAGGGGGCAGCAATCAGCCCCAGCATTTT. It is translated as CATSLGGSNQPQHF.

J is TRBJ1-1 and V is TRBV7-2, with 11 bases that match TRBD1. The germline V gene has CDR1 SGHTA and CDR2 FQGNSA. With V trimmed by 1 base and J by 6 bases, 1 base remained unmatched. This CDR3 is 14 amino acids long. CDR3 DNA: TGTGCCAGCAGCTTAGTGGGACAGGGGGCTGAAGCTTTCTTT. It yields the protein CASSLVGQGAEAFF. The variable domain in full, with the rest retrieved from reference TRBV7-2 and TRBJ1-1, is GAGVSQSPSNKVTEKGKDVELRCDPISGHTALYWYRQSLGQGLEFLIYFQGNSAPDKSGLPSDRFSAERTGGSVSTLTIQRTQQEDSAVYLCASSLVGQGAEAFFGQGTRLTVV.

This clone was recorded many times. Other DNA sequences of this sample code for an identical CDR3. This chain links TRBV3-1 (or the pseudogene TRBV3-2) with TRBJ1-2; no firm D call. CDR3 length: 13 residues. From germline, CDR1 is LGHDT and CDR2 YNNKEL (reference sequence). V was pared by 4 bases and J by 6 bases, with 12 bases between. CDR3 DNA sequence: TGTGCCAGCAGCCTCGCTAACGCGCATGGCTACACCTTC. It specifies CASSLANAHGYTF.